This TCR beta chain was identified during a study of immune cell composition in non-small cell lung cancer. Study summary: Tumours were mainly lung adenocarcinoma or squamous cell carcinoma. The study, taken as a whole, reports: Clones >0.5% enriched in tumour were rarer in adenocarcinoma (around 35%) than squamous (around 75%).

Trimming removed 0 bases at V and 0 bases at J, with 9 bases between. The CDR3 sequence is 15 residues long. The germline CDR1 and CDR2 sequences are MNHEY and SVGAGI. This table comes from immunoSEQ multiplex PCR, and its TCRdb copy is limited to in-frame clones, with some not included. The repertoire has over 6,000 clones, approximately 84% of them found once; the top ten carry 12%. With regard to this clone: What it binds is unknown.

The normal lung sample lay at least 3 cm, and maximally far, from the tumour. DNA was extracted from unsorted cell suspensions stored frozen. This TCR derives from a human donor with non-small cell lung cancer. Source material: non-adjacent lung tissue. The chain links TRBV6-5 to TRBJ2-7; a weak D match, TRBD1 (5 bases). Written as DNA, the CDR3 is TGTGCCAGCAGTTACTCGCCGGACAACTCCTACGAGCAGTACTTC. Amino acid sequence: CASSYSPDNSYEQYF.